These 17 T cell receptor beta chains were all obtained from the same sample, sequenced in a study of control samples from healthy donors and cancer patients. Sequenced by immunoSEQ multiplex PCR; TCRdb stores in-frame clones only, minus some. This table has about 160,000 clones, around 94% appearing once. The specimen was PBMCs. The receptors stem from a man in his sixties with colorectal cancer.

The genes are TRBV6-2 or TRBV6-3 and TRBJ2-3, with D unclear. V dropped 5 bases and J dropped 0 bases, with 3 bases sitting between them. Germline loops: CDR1 MNHEY, CDR2 SVGEGT. CDR3 length: 12 residues. Written as DNA, the CDR3 is TGTGCCAGCAGTCGTAGCACAGATACGCAGTATTTT. Its translation is CASSRSTDTQYF.

The CDR3 spells CASSPGLAGGNTGELFF. Here the CDR3 DNA reads TGCGCCAGCAGCCCGGGACTAGCGGGGGGCAACACCGGGGAGCTGTTTTTT. The V and J genes are TRBV5-1 and TRBJ2-2; 15 bases align to TRBD2. The junction had 3 bases not matched to a gene; V was cut back by 4 bases and J by 2 bases. CDR1 SGHRS and CDR2 YFSETQ come from the germline V gene. The length of the CDR3 is 17 residues.

The chain couples TRBV5-6 to TRBJ2-3; D is undetermined. This CDR3 spans 15 amino acids. Germline values: CDR1 SGHDT, CDR2 YYEEEE. The V end was cut by 0 bases, the J end by 2 bases, with 10 bases between. The CDR3, as DNA: TGTGCCAGCAGCTTGGCCCCAGTCCACACAGATACGCAGTATTTT. Its translation: CASSLAPVHTDTQYF.

V is TRBV9 and J is TRBJ1-2, with 7 bases matching TRBD1. Germline trimming cut 6 bases from V and 4 bases from J; bases unmatched to any gene: 9. Germline-derived CDR1 and CDR2 are SGDLS and YYNGEE. The CDR3 totals 14 residues. The CDR3 sequence is CASTTGQTPYGYTF. The CDR3 nucleotides read TGTGCCAGCACGACAGGGCAAACCCCCTATGGCTACACCTTC. The full variable domain, with the rest looked up from reference TRBV9 and TRBJ1-2, is DSGVTQTPKHLITATGQRVTLRCSPRSGDLSVYWYQQSLDQGLQFLIQYYNGEERAKGNILERFSAQQFPDLHSELNLSSLELGDSALYFCASTTGQTPYGYTFGSGTRLTVV.

The genes are TRBV5-1 and TRBJ2-3, with TRBD2 matching 11 bases. This CDR3 region has 16 residues. Trimming took 4 bases from V and 2 from J; bases not matched to a gene: 6. Germline V gives CDR1 SGHRS, CDR2 YFSETQ. The CDR3 DNA follows: TGCGCCAGCAGCCGTGGGACTAGCGGTCCCACAGATACGCAGTATTTT. Protein: CASSRGTSGPTDTQYF.

This chain connects TRBV4-3 to TRBJ1-3, with D possibly being TRBD1 (5 bases). In germline, CDR1 is LGHNA, CDR2 YSLEER. The CDR3 has 16 residues. V shed 0 bases and J shed 1 base, with 10 bases lying between them. CDR3 DNA: TGCGCCAGCAGCCAAGACCACAGGTCGTCTGGAAACACCATATATTTT. Translated: CASSQDHRSSGNTIYF.

The chain employs TRBV7-2 and TRBJ1-5; unclear D gene. The V gene lost 1 base and the J gene lost 4 bases, with 5 bases spanning the gap. Germline assignment: CDR1 SGHTA and CDR2 FQGNSA. The CDR3 runs to 13 residues. The CDR3 nucleotides are TGTGCCAGCAGCTTAGATCCTAATCAGCCCCAGCATTTT. Its protein is CASSLDPNQPQHF.

This sequence joins TRBV3-1 (or the pseudogene TRBV3-2) and TRBJ2-2, with D maybe TRBD1 (6 bases). Per germline, CDR1 LGHDT and CDR2 YNNKEL (reference sequence). V was pared by 4 bases and J by 4 bases, with 16 bases between. This CDR3 is 16 amino acids long. CDR3 bases: TGTGCCAGCAGCCCCGGTCAGGGGATGGGCACCGGGGAGCTGTTTTTT. Its protein is CASSPGQGMGTGELFF.

This clone has just one count. J is TRBJ1-2 and V is TRBV5-6; no definite D call. The CDR3 is 12 residues long. Germline assignment: CDR1 SGHDT and CDR2 YYEEEE. The germline V and J ends were trimmed by 1 base and 4 bases, with 5 bases remaining between them. DNA of the CDR3: TGTGCCAGCAGCTTGCCGGCCTATGGCTACACCTTC. This gives the protein CASSLPAYGYTF. The full variable domain, rest sourced from reference TRBV5-6 and TRBJ1-2, is DAGVTQSPTHLIKTRGQQVTLRCSPKSGHDTVSWYQQALGQGPQFIFQYYEEEERQRGNFPDRFSGHQFPNYSSELNVNALLLGDSALYLCASSLPAYGYTFGSGTRLTVV.

The V and J genes are TRBV3-1 (or the pseudogene TRBV3-2) and TRBJ1-6; tentative D call: TRBD1 (6 bases). Germline V CDR1 and CDR2: LGHDT, YNNKEL (reference sequence). V lost 7 bases and J lost 7, with 17 bases in between. The CDR3 runs 15 residues. Here the CDR3 reads CASTPRGEENSPLHF. DNA for the CDR3: TGTGCCAGCACCCCGAGGGGGGAGGAGAATTCACCCCTCCACTTT.

The V and J genes are TRBV11-2 and TRBJ1-4; no definite D call. The germline V gene encodes CDR1 SGHAT and CDR2 FQNNGV. This CDR3 is 14 amino acids long. V lost 3 bases and J 3 bases, leaving 8 bases between the germline ends. The CDR3 DNA reads as TGTGCCAGCAGCTTCTACGGGTCTAATGAAAAACTGTTTTTT. Its protein product is CASSFYGSNEKLFF.

This clone appeared a single time. CDR3 DNA sequence: TGTGCCAGCAGCTTAGGGGTGGGAAGCTCTGGAAACACCATATATTTT. Amino acids: CASSLGVGSSGNTIYF. The V call is TRBV7-7, the J call TRBJ1-3; D gene ambiguous. The CDR3 has 16 amino acids. The V end lost 1 base, the J end lost 0 bases, and 10 bases lay between the germline ends. Germline loops: CDR1 SSHAT, CDR2 FNYEAQ (reference sequence).

The chain combines TRBV25-1 with TRBJ2-1; D is unresolved. V was pared by 4 bases and J by 0 bases, with 16 bases between. Germline CDR1 is MGHDK and CDR2 is SYGVNS. The CDR3 runs to 17 residues. The chain's CDR3 is CASSVTRRASSYNEQFF. The CDR3 DNA reads TGTGCCAGCAGTGTGACCCGACGGGCAAGCTCCTACAATGAGCAGTTCTTC. Combining the CDR3 with reference TRBV25-1 and TRBJ2-1 gives the whole variable domain EADIYQTPRYLVIGTGKKITLECSQTMGHDKMYWYQQDPGMELHLIHYSYGVNSTEKGDLSSESTVSRIRTEHFPLTLESARPSHTSQYLCASSVTRRASSYNEQFFGPGTRLTVL.

The rearrangement uses TRBV11-2 and TRBJ1-4; 7 positions agree with TRBD1. The germline V gene has CDR1 SGHAT and CDR2 FQNNGV. Losses at the gene ends were 1 base for V and 8 bases for J; bases not matched to a gene: 7. The CDR3 extends over 15 amino acids. The CDR3 nucleotides are TGTGCCAGCAGCTTAGGGGCAGGGGGAGGCGAAAAACTGTTTTTT. As protein: CASSLGAGGGEKLFF. The variable domain in full, completed from reference TRBV11-2 and TRBJ1-4, reads EAGVAQSPRYKIIEKRQSVAFWCNPISGHATLYWYQQILGQGPKLLIQFQNNGVVDDSQLPKDRFSAERLKGVDSTLKIQPAKLEDSAVYLCASSLGAGGGEKLFFGSGTQLSVL.

The rearrangement uses TRBV29-1 and TRBJ1-1, with no clear D. Germline V lookup: CDR1 SQVTM, CDR2 ANQGSEA. V shed 6 bases and J shed 0 bases, with 14 bases lying between them. The CDR3 length is 14 residues. Written as DNA, the CDR3 is TGCAGCGTCAAAAGAACAGAACTGAACACTGAAGCTTTCTTT. Its protein product is CSVKRTELNTEAFF.

This sequence joins TRBV10-3 and TRBJ2-3; D is uncertain. V lost 4 bases to trimming and J lost 1 base, with 3 bases between them. The germline V gene has CDR1 ENHRY and CDR2 SYGVKD. The CDR3 spans 12 residues. DNA of the CDR3: TGTGCCATCAGTGTTCGCACAGATACGCAGTATTTT. This sequence encodes CAISVRTDTQYF.

The rearrangement links TRBV19 to TRBJ1-3; the D gene is possibly TRBD1 (5 bases). Trimming stripped 5 bases from V and 2 bases from J, with 10 bases between. The CDR3 is 14 amino acids. CDR1 and CDR2 from the germline V gene are LNHDA and SQIVND (reference sequence). This CDR3 is CASSYQGAGNTIYF. In DNA form, the CDR3 reads TGTGCCAGTAGTTACCAGGGAGCTGGAAACACCATATATTTT. Supplemented by reference TRBV19 and TRBJ1-3, the full variable domain reads DGGITQSPKYLFRKEGQNVTLSCEQNLNHDAMYWYRQDPGQGLRLIYYSQIVNDFQKGDIAEGYSVSREKKESFPLTVTSAQKNPTAFYLCASSYQGAGNTIYFGEGSWLTVV.